Below are 2 T cell receptor beta chains sequenced from a single sample in a study of blood T cell repertoires in COVID-19. Sequenced by immunoSEQ multiplex PCR; TCRdb stores in-frame clones only, minus some. Among 200,000 to 300,000 clones listed, roughly 80% were seen once. Sequenced sample: peripheral blood. The receptors here all came from a woman between 18 and 29 years old with acute or convalescent COVID-19.

The chain employs TRBV5-1 and TRBJ1-2; D not resolved. Trimming pared 1 base from V and 4 bases from J, leaving 11 bases between. The CDR3 contains 14 residues. Germline V gene sequence: CDR1 SGHRS, CDR2 YFSETQ. CDR3 region: CASSLLEGSYGYTF. The DNA of the CDR3 is TGCGCCAGCAGCTTGTTGGAAGGGAGCTATGGCTACACCTTC.

The gene calls are TRBV9 and TRBJ1-3; no clear D gene. CDR3 length: 13 residues. Trimming took off 0 bases at V and 9 bases at J, with 10 bases between the two ends. Germline lookup yields CDR1 SGDLS and CDR2 YYNGEE. CDR3 nucleotide sequence: TGTGCCAGCAGCGTAGCCCAGGCAAGCACCATATATTTT. As protein: CASSVAQASTIYF.